The clone carrying this TCR beta chain has more than one count but fewer than ten. Its antigen remains unidentified. Germline is not matched at one junction end, which may reflect a read error. Arm-PCR with iRepertoire HTBI primers amplified the CDR3 regions for these TCR beta libraries. A single record per CDR3 protein comes from TCRdb applying MiXCR to the multiplex PCR reads. The table records 200,000 to 300,000 distinct CDR3 sequences, 20% to 25% of them present only once. These data come from a study of regulatory T cells in long-lasting Graves disease. General study findings and limits: Compared with new cases, persistent Graves' patients showed reduced TCR diversity.

Time point described: newly diagnosed GD, antithyroid drugs for less than 3 months. PBMC-derived RNA was used for the TCR library. The source is a female donor with Graves disease. The material was peripheral blood mononuclear cells (PBMCs), obtained at new diagnosis, from a patient treated with antithyroid drugs.

CDR3 nucleotide sequence: TGTGCCAGCAGCGTAGGTGGGCAGCAAGAGGCCCAGTACTTC. Translation: CASSVGGQQEAQYF. The V and J genes are TRBV9 and TRBJ2-1; D gene ambiguous. The DNA end is a closer match to TRBJ2-5, so the J assignment may be wrong. Germline V gene sequence: CDR1 SGDLS, CDR2 YYNGEE. The CDR3 length is 14 residues.